Listed here are 16 T cell receptor beta chains from one sample, sequenced in a study of T cells expressing NK-cell markers. TCRdb reprocessed the 5' RACE reads, keeping one entry per CDR3 protein, no DNA. The sample's table shows 350,000 to 450,000 distinct CDR3 sequences. The sequenced material came from blood T cells: a sorted CD56 or NKG2C T cell subset, CD4+ or CD8+ T cells, or bulk PBMC T cells (not recorded which). These receptors originate from a man aged 18 to 69 in good health.

The chain uses TRBV14 and TRBJ1-5; TCRdb reports TRBD1, a call that lacks DNA to check it against. Germline V CDR1 and CDR2: SGHDN, FVKESK. This CDR3 comprises 15 residues. CDR3 amino acids: CASSQSETVNQPQHF. Looking up the rest from reference TRBV14 and TRBJ1-5 gives the full variable domain: EAGVTQFPSHSVIEKGQTVTLRCDPISGHDNLYWYRRVMGKEIKFLLHFVKESKQDESGMPNNRFLAERTGGTYSTLKVQPAELEDSGVYFCASSQSETVNQPQHFGDGTRLSIL.

This sequence joins TRBV6-1 and TRBJ2-1. Germline-derived CDR1 and CDR2 are MNHNS and SASEGT. CDR3 size: 16 residues. The CDR3 is CASSAQLASSYNEQFF.

The V gene is TRBV3-1, the J gene TRBJ2-2; no DNA is available, so the TRBD2 call from TCRdb remains unchecked. Germline V gene sequence: CDR1 LGHDT, CDR2 YNNKEL (reference sequence). The CDR3 runs to 16 residues. The CDR3 loop reads CASSQDTVAGLGELFF.

The gene calls are TRBV24-1 and TRBJ1-2; TCRdb calls TRBD1, which cannot be checked without DNA. The germline gives CDR1 KGHDR, CDR2 SFDVKD. CDR3 length equals 14 residues. The CDR3 spells CATSDPGQGDSYTF.

The rearrangement uses TRBV5-1 and TRBJ1-2. This CDR3 spans 15 amino acids. Per the germline V gene, CDR1 is SGHRS and CDR2 is YFSETQ. CDR3 residues: CASSLDGTSAFGYTF.

The V call is TRBV20-1, the J call TRBJ2-1; TCRdb names TRBD1, which stays unverified in the absence of DNA. The CDR3 sequence is 14 residues long. In germline, CDR1 is DFQATT, CDR2 SNEGSKA (reference sequence). The CDR3 reads CSAREGGGKDEQFF.

The CDR3 loop reads CASSEERRGGQPQHF. The rearrangement links TRBV2 to TRBJ1-5. CDR3 length: 15 amino acids. Per the germline V gene, CDR1 is SNHLY and CDR2 is FYNNEI.

The chain is built from TRBV6-1 and TRBJ2-1; TCRdb's assignment of TRBD1 cannot be checked, as there is no DNA. The length of the CDR3 is 14 residues. Germline V gene data show CDR1 as MNHNS and CDR2 as SASEGT. CDR3: CASSTRTGINEQFF.

The chain joins TRBV7-8 to TRBJ1-3; TCRdb's D call of TRBD1 is untestable without DNA. CDR3 length: 16 amino acids. Germline CDR1 and CDR2: SGHVS and FQNEAQ. CDR3 region: CPSSSGTRYSGNTIYF.

V usage is TRBV19 and J usage is TRBJ2-2; checking the TCRdb D call of TRBD1 is not possible without DNA. The CDR3 is 15 residues long. Germline CDR1 LNHDA, CDR2 SQIVND (reference sequence). The CDR3: CASSPRGGVGGELFF.

The chain carries TRBV7-9 and TRBJ1-2. The CDR3 is 16 amino acids. Germline lookup yields CDR1 SEHNR and CDR2 FQNEAQ (reference sequence). CDR3 residues: CASSPERKTVNYGYTF. The whole variable domain, remainder taken from reference TRBV7-9 and TRBJ1-2, is DTGVSQNPRHKITKRGQNVTFRCDPISEHNRLYWYRQTLGQGPEFLTYFQNEAQLEKSRLLSDRFSAERPKGSFSTLEIQRTEQGDSAMYLCASSPERKTVNYGYTFGSGTRLTVV.

The chain links TRBV12-3 or TRBV12-4 to TRBJ1-6. The CDR3 sequence is 17 residues long. Here the CDR3 reads CASSLVTGSSYNSPLHF.

This rearrangement joins TRBV7-7 to TRBJ2-7; TCRdb gives TRBD2 as the D gene, but with no DNA this cannot be confirmed. CDR1 SSHAT and CDR2 FNYEAQ come from the germline V gene (reference sequence). The length of the CDR3 is 13 residues. CDR3 amino acids: CASSSIGGSEQYF.

This chain connects TRBV28 to TRBJ2-1; TCRdb selects TRBD1, and the lack of DNA leaves this call unchecked. The CDR3 sequence is 15 residues long. Germline V gene data show CDR1 as MDHEN and CDR2 as SYDVKM. The CDR3 is CASSLVTRAYNEQFF.

V is TRBV5-1 and J is TRBJ2-7; TCRdb gives TRBD1 as the D gene, but with no DNA this cannot be confirmed. Germline CDR1 and CDR2: SGHRS and YFSETQ. The CDR3 runs 15 residues. The CDR3 loop is CASSLDGQAPYEQYF.

V gene TRBV27 combines with J gene TRBJ2-1; lacking DNA, the TRBD1 call made by TCRdb goes unchecked. The CDR3 consists of 16 residues. Germline lookup yields CDR1 MNHEY and CDR2 SMNVEV (reference sequence). CDR3 loop: CPSSLRAGGPRSEQFF.